The entry below gives a single TCR beta chain sequence along with its context. Its binding antigen is unknown. The sample holds no much larger clone one base away, and base qualities are not on file. The data were obtained in a study of blood T cell repertoires in COVID-19 (dated by TCRdb to about 2020). With regard to the full study: Samples covering the acute and convalescent phases of COVID-19 were provided by collaborators in the United States, Italy and Spain. A de-identified subject ID, COVID-19 status, age in years and sex were almost always included in the sample metadata. The repertoires were released in a freely available public database meant as a resource for research on the immune response to SARS-CoV-2. The prospective study material was composed of cDNA or gDNA derived from T cells, B-cell-depleted T cells, or PBMCs. Subjects who had been exposed to COVID-19, were actively infected with it, or had recovered from it provided the deeply sampled blood TCRbeta repertoires that made up the dataset. The samples were drawn from two sources: the first 160 participants of the ongoing ImmuneRACE study, and fewer than 1,500 subjects contributed by 6 global collaborators. Where available, HLA class I and class II types were obtained from metadata supplied by the sample provider rather than from assay-based typing.

CDR1 and CDR2 (SGHDN, FVKESK) derive from the germline V gene. The CDR3 goes from the cysteine to the phenylalanine over 16 residues. Of all the DNA, just the CDR3 is kept, 48 bases in frame from base 1. After removal of 4 bases from V and 3 bases from J, the junction retains 5 bases not matched to a gene. Participants in the prospective study were aged about 18 to 90 years, lived in 20 to 25 United States geographic areas, and enrolled through a virtual design. In the prospective study, participants were assigned to cohorts based on the clinical history participants reported in a screening survey and a study questionnaire. Each participant in the prospective study had whole blood, serum and a nasopharyngeal or oropharyngeal swab collected by mobile phlebotomists. Over a roughly 2-month period, participants in the prospective study had the option of providing additional blood draws and questionnaires. Prospective study blood samples were shipped either frozen or at room temperature before DNA extraction.

TCRbeta CDR3 regions were amplified from genomic DNA by means of the immunoSEQ Assay, a bias-controlled multiplex PCR. Per the authors' processing: The number of nucleated cells in each sample was estimated by amplification of reference gene primers within the assay. To quantify the absolute abundance of each unique TCRbeta CDR3 rearrangement, sequence reads were collapsed and filtered. Productive Simpson clonality was computed per sample as the square root of Simpson's diversity index over productive rearrangements. TCRdb obtained this table from immuneACCESS and retained in-frame rearrangements with V and J assigned. These tables miss some clones; where compared with another copy, unresolved V genes account for less than half of the shortfall, and the remainder is unexplained. The D gene and trimming were derived from the DNA, and the V and J assignments and clone size from that table. The sample yields approximately 260,000 clones; about 91% were counted once. 1% to 1.5% of the sample is taken by the ten largest.

The study at large found these results: The amount of clinical and demographic metadata varied by source and participant and was provided uncurated.

This chain is built from TRBV14 and TRBJ2-3; 12 nucleotides in the junction match TRBD2. Sequencing input: PBMCs or T cells enriched from blood (not recorded which). The clonotype was recovered from a woman aged 40 to 50 with acute COVID-19. This receptor carries the CDR3 CASSLGLAGGTDTQYF. The nucleotide sequence reads as follows: TGTGCCAGCAGCCTGGGACTAGCGGGCGGAACAGATACGCAGTATTTT.